Below, 32 T cell receptor beta chains from the same sample are listed, as sequenced in a study of identical twins. One entry per CDR3 protein results from TCRdb running MiXCR on the 5' RACE reads. Altogether hundreds of thousands of distinct CDR3 sequences are present, 9% to 15% being singletons, with the ten largest covering approximately 7.9%. The sample was also reused in another study, on yellow fever vaccine responses in identical twins.

The source material was CD8+ T cells sorted from blood. All receptors derive from a young woman in good health.

This clonotype has just a few counts. This rearrangement joins TRBV7-2 to TRBJ2-7; no clear D. The V end lost 4 bases, the J end lost 5 bases, and 21 bases lay between the germline ends. This CDR3 is 16 amino acids long. Looked up from germline, CDR1 is SGHTA and CDR2 is FQGNSA. The CDR3 nucleotides read TGTGCCAGCAGCTCACTCGCCACGGATATCTTCCACGAGCAGTACGTC. Protein product: CASSSLATDIFHEQYV.

This chain connects TRBV7-9 to TRBJ2-2, with TRBD2 matching over 12 bases. V shed 5 bases, J shed 3 bases, and the junction held 7 bases outside the gene matches. The CDR3 runs 17 residues. The V gene's germline CDR1 is SEHNR and CDR2 FQNEAQ (reference sequence). CDR3: CASSPASGRAYTGELFF. DNA for the CDR3: TGTGCCAGCAGCCCGGCTAGCGGGAGGGCCTACACCGGGGAGCTGTTTTTT.

This clonotype was seen only a few times. The genes are TRBV11-1 and TRBJ2-1, with D possibly matching TRBD2 (5 bases). The CDR3 has 18 amino acids. Germline V CDR1 and CDR2: SGHAT, FQDESV (reference sequence). V shed 1 base and J shed 3 bases, with 19 bases lying between them. The CDR3 here is CASSLGDTTSDYYNEQFF. DNA for the CDR3: TGTGCCAGCAGCTTAGGGGATACTACGAGCGACTACTACAATGAGCAGTTCTTC.

The chain is built from TRBV27 and TRBJ2-7; 9 positions agree with TRBD1. This CDR3 has 15 residues. Germline loops: CDR1 MNHEY, CDR2 SMNVEV (reference sequence). The V segment lost 5 bases and the J segment 4 bases; nucleotides outside the gene matches: 9. The CDR3 nucleotides read TGTGCCAGCAGTCGGGACAGGGCCAATACATACGAGCAGTACGTC. Translated, it gives CASSRDRANTYEQYV.

This clonotype was seen more than once but under ten times. This sequence joins TRBV28 and TRBJ1-5, with D hard to call. Germline values: CDR1 MDHEN, CDR2 SYDVKM. This CDR3 contains 11 residues. Deletions cut 8 bases from V and 6 bases from J, with 8 bases between. CDR3 region: CASQDSQPQHF. The CDR3 DNA follows: TGTGCCAGCCAGGACTCTCAGCCCCAGCATTTT.

This clonotype was observed a handful of times. The chain employs TRBV27 and TRBJ1-2; 12 nucleotides line up with TRBD1. The CDR3 loop spans 17 amino acids. CDR1 and CDR2 from the germline V gene are MNHEY and SMNVEV (reference sequence). The V and J ends lost 6 bases and 1 base, in that order; junction bases with no gene match: 9. CDR3 nucleotides: TGTGCCAGCAGCTCACCGGGACAGGGGGCTGGTAACTATGGCTACACCTTC. Its translation is CASSSPGQGAGNYGYTF.

A single count supports this clonotype. This chain joins TRBV9 and TRBJ2-2, with D possibly matching TRBD2 (6 bases). The CDR3 contains 16 residues. Trimming removed 6 bases at V and 6 bases at J, with 21 bases between. Germline V gene lookup returns CDR1 SGDLS and CDR2 YYNGEE. CDR3 residues: CASIETRGGTSGELFF. The CDR3 bases are TGTGCCAGCATTGAGACCCGTGGGGGGACGTCCGGGGAGCTGTTTTTT.

The gene calls are TRBV29-1 and TRBJ2-1; D may be TRBD1 or TRBD2 (5 bases each). The germline gives CDR1 SQVTM, CDR2 ANQGSEA. The V gene lost 6 bases and the J gene lost 5 bases, with 17 bases spanning the gap. The CDR3 totals 14 residues. Written as DNA, the CDR3 is TGCAGCGTCTCCGGGGCGCAGGGAGACAATGAGCAGTTCTTC. Encoded protein: CSVSGAQGDNEQFF.

The rearrangement joins TRBV7-7 to TRBJ2-5, with D hard to call. The germline gives CDR1 SSHAT, CDR2 FNYEAQ (reference sequence). The V gene lost 5 bases and the J gene lost 0 bases, with 7 bases spanning the gap. The CDR3 extends over 13 amino acids. Written as DNA, the CDR3 is TGTGCCAGCAGCGAATTCGACCAAGAGACCCAGTACTTC. Encoded protein: CASSEFDQETQYF.

This clonotype was seen more than once but under ten times. The chain uses TRBV7-9 and TRBJ2-3; D is unclear. This CDR3 has 12 residues. CDR1 and CDR2 (germline): SEHNR, FQNEAQ (reference sequence). The ends were cut back, 2 bases at V and 10 bases at J, with 10 bases in the middle. CDR3 DNA: TGTGCCAGCAGCTTAACAATGATGGCGCAGTATTTT. Its protein is CASSLTMMAQYF.

This clonotype has at least ten counts. The V gene is TRBV5-1, the J gene TRBJ2-1, with 8 bases fitting TRBD2. The CDR3 contains 16 residues. V was clipped by 3 bases and J by 8 bases; unmatched bases: 13. Germline V gives CDR1 SGHRS, CDR2 YFSETQ. In DNA, the CDR3 is TGCGCCAGCAGCTCGGACCCGGGACTAGACGGAGATGAGCAGTTCTTC. Encoded protein: CASSSDPGLDGDEQFF.

This sequence joins TRBV29-1 and TRBJ1-4; 12 nucleotides match TRBD1. The germline V gene has CDR1 SQVTM and CDR2 ANQGSEA. The length of the CDR3 is 14 residues. After removal of 3 bases from V and 6 bases from J, the junction contained 2 bases not matched to a gene. The CDR3 is CSVEGQGADEKLFF. The CDR3 coding sequence is TGCAGCGTTGAGGGACAGGGGGCTGATGAAAAACTGTTTTTT.

This clonotype was counted a few times. The rearrangement links TRBV12-3 or TRBV12-4 to TRBJ2-1; a weak D match, TRBD2 (6 bases). This CDR3 region has 19 residues. V lost 4 bases and J 0 bases, leaving 22 bases between the germline ends. In nucleotides, the CDR3 is TGTGCCAGCAGTTCTTTAGCGGAGCTAATACCGAGCTCCTACAATGAGCAGTTCTTC. Amino acids: CASSSLAELIPSSYNEQFF.

This clonotype was picked up many times. V usage is TRBV5-1 and J usage is TRBJ1-1; D gene ambiguous. Per germline, CDR1 SGHRS and CDR2 YFSETQ. This CDR3 has 16 amino acids. V was clipped by 7 bases and J by 1 base, with 20 bases between them. CDR3 nucleotide sequence: TGCGCCAGCTCGGCCATTTATCAACCAGGGAACACTGAAGCTTTCTTT. Protein sequence: CASSAIYQPGNTEAFF.

V usage is TRBV4-1 and J usage is TRBJ1-4, with D unclear. CDR1 MGHRA and CDR2 YSYEKL come from the germline V gene. The CDR3 totals 14 residues. The V gene lost 2 bases and the J gene lost 6 bases, with 10 bases spanning the gap. The chain's CDR3 is CASSQRIRDEKLFF. The CDR3 DNA sequence: TGCGCCAGCAGCCAACGGATTAGGGATGAAAAACTGTTTTTT.

This rearrangement joins TRBV20-1 to TRBJ2-5; D perhaps matches TRBD2 (5 bases). Per the germline V gene, CDR1 is DFQATT and CDR2 is SNEGSKA (reference sequence). Between the trimmed V and J ends, which lost 3 bases and 0 bases, there was a span of 11 bases. The CDR3 is 14 residues long. CDR3 loop: CSASPPDYQETQYF. The CDR3 bases are TGCAGTGCTAGCCCTCCGGACTACCAAGAGACCCAGTACTTC.

This clonotype was detected only a few times. The CDR3 region has the DNA TGCAGCGTTGAGGGGGATGGGGGGACCCAGTACTTC. The encoded protein is CSVEGDGGTQYF. The rearrangement links TRBV29-1 to TRBJ2-5; D assignment may be TRBD1 or TRBD2 (5 bases each). V dropped 3 bases and J dropped 7 bases, with 12 bases sitting between them. The CDR3 extends over 12 amino acids. CDR1 and CDR2 from the germline V gene are SQVTM and ANQGSEA.

Comment on this clonotype: The junction departs from the called germline gene at one end, perhaps through a read error. The chain combines TRBV12-3 or TRBV12-4 with TRBJ2-7; 9 bases are a match to TRBD2. The CDR3 is 14 amino acids. The CDR3 DNA reads TGTGCCAGCAGCTTAGCGGGAGAGTATGGCGAGCAGTACTTC. It encodes CASSLAGEYGEQYF.

This clonotype was picked up a small number of times. V and J are TRBV18 and TRBJ2-7; the match to TRBD2 covers 7 bases. V gave up 3 bases and J gave up 5 bases; unmatched junction bases: 22. Germline V CDR1 and CDR2: KGHSH, LQKENI. The CDR3 is 19 amino acids. Here the CDR3 reads CASSPYVAGAEAVVNEQYF. As DNA, the CDR3 is TGTGCCAGCTCACCCTATGTCGCGGGAGCGGAGGCGGTTGTGAACGAGCAGTACTTC. Full variable domain (remainder filled in from reference TRBV18 and TRBJ2-7): NAGVMQNPRHLVRRRGQEARLRCSPMKGHSHVYWYRQLPEEGLKFMVYLQKENIIDESGMPKERFSAEFPKEGPSILRIQQVVRGDSAAYFCASSPYVAGAEAVVNEQYFGPGTRLTVT.

This clonotype was picked up a small number of times. The CDR3 here is CATSRWLAGVEQYF. DNA of the CDR3: TGTGCCACCAGCAGATGGCTAGCGGGAGTCGAGCAGTACTTC. The chain uses TRBV15 and TRBJ2-7; TRBD2 matches 10 bases. CDR1 is LNHNV and CDR2 is YYDKDF in the germline V gene (reference sequence). CDR3 length: 14 residues. V gave up 2 bases and J gave up 6 bases; unmatched junction bases: 4.

This clonotype was counted a few times. The J gene is TRBJ2-1, the V gene TRBV6-4, with D hard to call. The V gene lost 3 bases and the J gene lost 0 bases, with 6 bases spanning the gap. Per the germline V gene, CDR1 is MRHNA and CDR2 is SNTAGT. This CDR3 has 14 amino acids. CDR3 nucleotides: TGTGCCAGCAGTGAGGACGCCTCCTACAATGAGCAGTTCTTC. It yields the protein CASSEDASYNEQFF.

J is TRBJ2-1 and V is TRBV28; TRBD1 or TRBD2 may be the D gene (5 bases each). Trimming stripped 2 bases from V and 3 bases from J, with 11 bases between. The CDR3 contains 15 residues. CDR1 is MDHEN and CDR2 is SYDVKM in the germline V gene. CDR3 bases: TGTGCCAGCAGTTTAATGGGACGACTCTACAATGAGCAGTTCTTC. It is translated as CASSLMGRLYNEQFF.

The sample holds a few counts of this clonotype. The chain links TRBV4-1 to TRBJ2-5; D possibly uses TRBD1 or TRBD2 (5 bases each). The length of the CDR3 is 14 residues. Trimming removed 1 base at V and 10 bases at J, with 16 bases between. Germline V gene lookup returns CDR1 MGHRA and CDR2 YSYEKL. The CDR3 here is CASSQGIPGQDQYF. CDR3 sequence (DNA): TGCGCCAGCAGCCAAGGGATCCCGGGGCAGGACCAGTACTTC.

The chain employs TRBV6-2 or TRBV6-3 and TRBJ2-7; 9 positions agree with TRBD2. The CDR3 contains 18 residues. J was trimmed by 0 bases and V by 6 bases; bases with no gene match: 15. Germline V gene lookup returns CDR1 MNHEY and CDR2 SVGEGT. CDR3 residues: CASRVTEGSGGPSYEQYV. As DNA, the CDR3 is TGTGCCAGCAGGGTCACTGAGGGGAGCGGGGGGCCCTCCTACGAGCAGTACGTC.

At least ten counts were recorded for this clonotype. The CDR3 sequence is CASSLNNSPLHF. The CDR3 coding sequence is TGCGCCAGCAGCCTGAATAATTCACCCCTCCACTTT. V and J are TRBV4-1 and TRBJ1-6, with D unclear. The germline V and J ends were trimmed by 4 bases and 5 bases, with 3 bases remaining between them. From germline, CDR1 is MGHRA and CDR2 YSYEKL. This CDR3 is 12 amino acids long.

Only a few counts were recorded for this clonotype. The CDR3 coding sequence is TGCGCCAGCAGCCAAGAGGCAGATAGCACAGATACGCAGTATTTT. The encoded protein is CASSQEADSTDTQYF. The rearrangement joins TRBV4-1 to TRBJ2-3; D not resolved. Trimming stripped 0 bases from V and 0 bases from J, with 7 bases between. Germline assignment: CDR1 MGHRA and CDR2 YSYEKL. CDR3 length: 15 residues.

Only a few counts were recorded for this clonotype. The rearrangement joins TRBV10-2 to TRBJ2-7; D is ambiguous. CDR3 length equals 13 residues. Germline CDR1 reads WSHSY; CDR2 reads SAAADI. With 1 base removed from V and 4 bases from J, the gap between germline ends came to 8 bases. The CDR3 here is CASSEFQNYEQYV. The CDR3 coding sequence is TGCGCCAGCAGTGAGTTTCAGAATTACGAGCAGTACGTC.

This clonotype has more than one count but fewer than ten. V and J are TRBV6-2 or TRBV6-3 and TRBJ2-1, with D possibly TRBD1 on 6 matching bases. Germline V gene sequence: CDR1 MNHEY, CDR2 SVGEGT. This CDR3 comprises 14 residues. V was pared by 4 bases and J by 8 bases, with 15 bases between. The chain's CDR3 is CASSFFRGEYEQFF. CDR3 in DNA: TGTGCCAGCAGTTTTTTCAGGGGCGAGTATGAGCAGTTCTTC.

This clonotype was seen ten or more times. V usage is TRBV6-4 and J usage is TRBJ2-2, with 9 bases matching TRBD1. The CDR3 spans 15 residues. V lost 2 bases, J lost 3 bases, and 1 base stayed unmatched. Germline loops: CDR1 MRHNA, CDR2 SNTAGT. CDR3 sequence reads: CASSDGQGHTGELFF. In DNA, the CDR3 is TGTGCCAGCAGTGACGGACAGGGGCACACCGGGGAGCTGTTTTTT.

This clonotype was counted many times. The chain has TRBV4-1 and TRBJ1-1, with 7 bases identical to TRBD1. In germline, CDR1 is MGHRA, CDR2 YSYEKL. The trim removed 3 bases at V and 3 bases at J, leaving 13 bases unmatched. The CDR3 totals 17 residues. The CDR3 loop reads CASSHLGQGVRDTEAFF. The CDR3 region has the DNA TGCGCCAGCAGCCACTTAGGGCAGGGGGTAAGAGACACTGAAGCTTTCTTT.

This clonotype has at least ten counts. The CDR3 nucleotides are TGCAGTGCTGAGGGGGCGGGCCTGGGCACTGAAGCTTTCTTT. Encoded protein: CSAEGAGLGTEAFF. The gene calls are TRBV20-1 and TRBJ1-1; 7 bases agree with TRBD1. The CDR3 totals 14 residues. The junction had 10 bases not matched to a gene; V was cut back by 5 bases and J by 4 bases. Germline CDR1 DFQATT, CDR2 SNEGSKA (reference sequence).

The rearrangement links TRBV7-9 to TRBJ2-3, with 7 nucleotides matching TRBD2. With 5 bases clipped from V and 2 bases from J, the junction kept 4 bases outside the gene matches. In germline, CDR1 is SEHNR, CDR2 FQNEAQ (reference sequence). There are 14 residues in the CDR3. The chain's CDR3 is CASSGAGYTDTQYF. The DNA of the CDR3 is TGTGCCAGCAGCGGAGCGGGGTACACAGATACGCAGTATTTT.